The 21 T cell receptor beta chains listed next were all sequenced from one sample in a study of OX40 agonist ivuxolimab in advanced cancers. Here immunoSEQ multiplex PCR was the method, and the copy in TCRdb shows in-frame clones only, minus some. The top ten hold 6.5% of the sample, which has about 89,000 clones, 86% seen once. The specimen was CD4+ or CD8+ T cells sorted from blood, collected in a trial of the OX40 agonist ivuxolimab. The receptors derive from an adult with an advanced solid tumor such as melanoma, head and neck, liver or kidney cancer.

This clone was seen ten or more times. The chain is built from TRBV6-1 and TRBJ1-5; 9 positions agree with TRBD1. The CDR3 extends over 14 amino acids. Losses at the gene ends were 3 bases for V and 8 bases for J; bases not matched to a gene: 5. Germline-derived CDR1 and CDR2 are MNHNS and SASEGT. Here the CDR3 DNA reads TGTGCCAGCAGTGAGAGACAGGGGGGTGAGCCCCAGCATTTT. It encodes CASSERQGGEPQHF.

The rearrangement joins TRBV18 to TRBJ1-1, with D perhaps TRBD1 (5 bases). The CDR3 runs 15 residues. CDR1 is KGHSH and CDR2 is LQKENI in the germline V gene. Trimming took off 2 bases at V and 1 base at J, with 11 bases between the two ends. The CDR3 sequence: CASSPTGQANTEAFF. As DNA, the CDR3 is TGTGCCAGCTCACCAACGGGGCAAGCGAACACTGAAGCTTTCTTT.

This chain connects TRBV28 to TRBJ2-1, with 8 bases identical to TRBD2. The length of the CDR3 is 16 residues. In germline, CDR1 is MDHEN, CDR2 SYDVKM. The V gene end was trimmed by 5 bases and the J gene end by 1 base; junction bases not matched to a gene: 7. CDR3 sequence reads: CASSVPSGQSYNEQFF. In DNA form, the CDR3 reads TGTGCCAGCAGTGTCCCTAGCGGGCAATCCTACAATGAGCAGTTCTTC.

The V and J genes are TRBV25-1 and TRBJ2-3; TRBD2 matches at 10 bases. Germline V gives CDR1 MGHDK, CDR2 SYGVNS. V was pared by 3 bases and J by 1 base, with 4 bases of the junction left unmatched. The CDR3 spans 16 residues. DNA of the CDR3: TGTGCCAGCAGTGACTTAGCGGGGGGAGGCACAGATACGCAGTATTTT. Amino acid sequence: CASSDLAGGGTDTQYF.

The J gene is TRBJ2-3, the V gene TRBV2; 12 nucleotides line up with TRBD2. The CDR3 runs 16 residues. CDR1 is SNHLY and CDR2 is FYNNEI in the germline V gene. Trimming at V came to 5 bases and at J to 6 bases, leaving 9 bases not matched to a gene. CDR3 loop: CASSRLTSGSTDTQYF. Written as DNA, the CDR3 is TGTGCCAGCAGTAGACTGACTAGCGGGAGTACGGATACGCAGTATTTT.

The genes are TRBV5-4 and TRBJ2-5; D is tentatively TRBD1 or TRBD2 (5 bases each). The V end was cut by 4 bases, the J end by 1 base, with 14 bases between. This CDR3 region has 15 residues. From germline, CDR1 is SGHNT and CDR2 YYREEE (reference sequence). The CDR3, as DNA: TGTGCCAGCAGCCAATCCGGGGCAGGCCAAGAGACCCAGTACTTC. Protein sequence: CASSQSGAGQETQYF.

The chain uses TRBV11-3 and TRBJ2-7, with TRBD1 matching over 10 bases. V lost 2 bases, J lost 5 bases, and 6 bases stayed unmatched. CDR3 length: 15 amino acids. Germline CDR1 is SGHNT and CDR2 is YENEEA. CDR3: CASSLRDRGSHEQYF. For the CDR3, the DNA is TGTGCCAGCAGCTTACGGGACAGGGGATCACACGAGCAGTACTTC.

Only one count was recorded for this clone. The gene calls are TRBV10-1 and TRBJ2-7, with 10 bases lining up with TRBD1. The length of the CDR3 is 14 residues. The V segment lost 7 bases and the J segment 1 base; nucleotides outside the gene matches: 4. Looked up from germline, CDR1 is WNHNN and CDR2 is SYGVQD (reference sequence). DNA of the CDR3: TGCGCCAGCAACCCGGGACAGGGGTCCTACGAGCAGTACTTC. It codes for CASNPGQGSYEQYF.

This chain joins TRBV11-3 and TRBJ1-4, with TRBD1 as a possible D gene (5 bases). CDR1 SGHNT and CDR2 YENEEA come from the germline V gene. The CDR3 is made up of 12 amino acids. V shed 3 bases and J shed 8 bases, with 7 bases lying between them. The CDR3 sequence: CASSFEGEKLFF. The CDR3 DNA follows: TGTGCCAGCAGCTTTGAGGGGGAAAAACTGTTTTTT. The full variable domain, with the rest looked up from reference TRBV11-3 and TRBJ1-4, is EAGVVQSPRYKIIEKKQPVAFWCNPISGHNTLYWYLQNLGQGPELLIRYENEEAVDDSQLPKDRFSAERLKGVDSTLKIQPAELGDSAVYLCASSFEGEKLFFGSGTQLSVL.

The V call is TRBV21-1, the J call TRBJ2-7; TRBD2, as called in the table, went unchecked against the DNA. TRBV21-1 is assigned pseudogene status. CDR3 length: 14 amino acids. CDR3 amino acids: CASLATGRKYEQYF. CDR3 DNA: TGTGCCAGCCTTGCTACCGGGAGGAAATACGAGCAGTACTTC.

The rearrangement uses TRBV14 and TRBJ2-7; 14 nucleotides line up with TRBD2. The germline gives CDR1 SGHDN, CDR2 FVKESK. V dropped 4 bases and J dropped 3; count of bases not matched to a gene: 17. The CDR3 sequence is 20 residues long. The DNA of the CDR3 is TGTGCCAGCAGCCCCACCCTGGGACTAGCGGGAGACCGCCCGTACTACGAGCAGTACTTC. As protein: CASSPTLGLAGDRPYYEQYF.

In DNA, the CDR3 is TGTGCCAGCAGACCGACAGGGGAAAATGAAAAACTGTTTTTT. It yields the protein CASRPTGENEKLFF. This chain links TRBV13 with TRBJ1-4; the match to TRBD1 covers 8 bases. The CDR3 runs 14 residues. V lost 6 bases to trimming and J lost 5 bases; unmatched junction nucleotides: 5. CDR1 and CDR2 from the germline V gene are PRHDT and FYEKMQ (reference sequence). The full variable domain, completed using reference TRBV13 and TRBJ1-4, is AAGVIQSPRHLIKEKRETATLKCYPIPRHDTVYWYQQGPGQDPQFLISFYEKMQSDKGSIPDRFSAQQFSDYHSELNMSSLELGDSALYFCASRPTGENEKLFFGSGTQLSVL.

The CDR3 DNA is TGTGCCAGCAGCGCCAACCCTCGAACAGGGGAAGCTGGCTACACCTTC. Its translation is CASSANPRTGEAGYTF. This rearrangement joins TRBV5-4 to TRBJ1-2; 7 bases agree with TRBD1. CDR3 size: 16 residues. Looked up from germline, CDR1 is SGHNT and CDR2 is YYREEE (reference sequence). The V gene end was trimmed by 4 bases and the J gene end by 7 bases; junction bases not matched to a gene: 16.

The V gene is TRBV27, the J gene TRBJ2-3; 11 nucleotides line up with TRBD2. V lost 3 bases, J lost 2 bases, and 10 bases stayed unmatched. Germline lookup yields CDR1 MNHEY and CDR2 SMNVEV (reference sequence). CDR3 length equals 18 residues. In DNA, the CDR3 is TGTGCCAGCAGTTTTAGGCTAGCGGGAGGCGGATCCACAGATACGCAGTATTTT. It is translated as CASSFRLAGGGSTDTQYF.

The chain joins TRBV4-2 to TRBJ1-6, with 7 nucleotides matching TRBD1. The V gene's germline CDR1 is LGHNA and CDR2 YNFKEQ. This CDR3 spans 16 amino acids. V dropped 4 bases and J dropped 1; count of bases not matched to a gene: 4. The CDR3 loop reads CASSPDRLSYNSPLHF. In DNA form, the CDR3 reads TGTGCCAGCAGCCCGGACAGGCTGTCCTATAATTCACCCCTCCACTTT.

V gene TRBV30 combines with J gene TRBJ2-1; D unresolved. Trimming shortened V by 2 bases and J by 9 bases, and 8 bases separated the two germline ends. Germline V gene lookup returns CDR1 GTSNPN and CDR2 SVGIG (reference sequence). There are 11 residues in the CDR3. The CDR3 DNA follows: TGTGCCTGGAGTCCAGCCGGTGAGCAGTTCTTC. Its translation is CAWSPAGEQFF.

The gene calls are TRBV11-2 and TRBJ2-2, with D maybe TRBD2 (5 bases). The V gene's germline CDR1 is SGHAT and CDR2 FQNNGV. V dropped 7 bases and J dropped 3 bases, with 9 bases sitting between them. The CDR3 has 13 residues. The CDR3 loop is CASTRTYTGELFF. As DNA, the CDR3 is TGTGCCAGCACCAGGACTTACACCGGGGAGCTGTTTTTT.

This sequence joins TRBV5-6 and TRBJ1-2, with D unresolved. The CDR3 consists of 14 residues. Trimming took off 2 bases at V and 4 bases at J, with 12 bases between the two ends. CDR1 is SGHDT, CDR2 YYEEEE, per germline. The CDR3 reads CASSFQSTTYGYTF. For the CDR3, the DNA is TGTGCCAGCAGCTTTCAAAGTACAACCTATGGCTACACCTTC.

The rearrangement joins TRBV18 to TRBJ1-6, with D perhaps TRBD1 (6 bases). Looked up from germline, CDR1 is KGHSH and CDR2 is LQKENI. CDR3 length equals 15 residues. V was cut by 5 bases and J by 5 bases, with 13 bases left in between. CDR3 region: CASSFRGGDNSPLHF. Written as DNA, the CDR3 is TGTGCCAGCTCATTCAGGGGCGGCGATAATTCACCCCTCCACTTT.

The CDR3 DNA is TGCGCCAGCAGCTCCGGGACTAGCGTCGTGGATGAGCAGTTCTTC. Translation gives CASSSGTSVVDEQFF. V usage is TRBV5-1 and J usage is TRBJ2-1; 10 positions agree with TRBD2. J lost 8 bases, V lost 3 bases, and 8 bases had no gene match. Looked up from germline, CDR1 is SGHRS and CDR2 is YFSETQ. The CDR3 covers 15 residues.

The sample holds one count of this clone. V gene TRBV9 combines with J gene TRBJ2-4; D not certain. The CDR3 extends over 15 amino acids. Between the trimmed V and J ends, which lost 0 bases and 0 bases, there was a span of 7 bases. CDR1 is SGDLS, CDR2 YYNGEE, per germline. In DNA form, the CDR3 reads TGTGCCAGCAGCGTAGGGCACCAAGCCAAAAACATTCAGTACTTC. It translates to CASSVGHQAKNIQYF.